In its sample, the clone carrying this T cell receptor (beta chain) was seen once. TCRdb's table, derived via immunoSEQ multiplex PCR, lists solely in-frame clones and lacks some. The sample contains 200,000 to 300,000 clones, about 88% of which appear only once. The ends lost 6 bases at V and 2 bases at J; junction bases unmatched: 12. This CDR3 spans 15 amino acids. Germline values: CDR1 SQVTM, CDR2 ANQGSEA. The data belong to a study of blood T cell repertoires in COVID-19. For the study at large: Acute and convalescent COVID-19 samples came from the United States, Italy and Spain. The cDNA or gDNA used as material had been derived from T cells, B-cell-depleted T cells, or PBMCs.

Material for sequencing was peripheral blood. This TCR was sampled from a man younger than 40 with active or convalescent COVID-19. The chain is built from TRBV29-1 and TRBJ1-2; TRBD1 matches 7 bases. In DNA, the CDR3 is TGCAGCGTAACCGGGACAGCCGAACTAAACTATGGCTACACCTTC. Translating gives CSVTGTAELNYGYTF.